What follows are 14 T cell receptor beta chains derived from one specimen sequenced in a study of shared T cell receptors in the human thymus. Produced via immunoSEQ multiplex PCR; TCRdb's table is partial and in-frame only. Here the sample spans about 380,000 clones, 95% being singletons. Sequencing was carried out using thymocytes. The receptor set was obtained from a human donor.

This sequence joins TRBV15 and TRBJ1-5; D not resolved. The germline V and J ends were trimmed by 3 bases and 0 bases, with 9 bases remaining between them. The CDR3 is 15 residues long. CDR1 and CDR2 (germline): LNHNV, YYDKDF (reference sequence). The CDR3 loop is CATSRAGTSNQPQHF. CDR3 sequence (DNA): TGTGCCACCAGCAGGGCGGGCACTAGCAATCAGCCCCAGCATTTT.

The V and J genes are TRBV5-6 and TRBJ2-7; 7 positions match TRBD2. Germline assignment: CDR1 SGHDT and CDR2 YYEEEE. V gave up 4 bases and J gave up 6 bases; unmatched junction bases: 7. This CDR3 contains 13 residues. In nucleotides, the CDR3 is TGTGCCAGCAGCAAAATACCGGGGGGCGAGCAGTACTTC. Protein sequence: CASSKIPGGEQYF.

This clone was seen just once. The CDR3, as DNA: TGTGCCAGCAGCTTAGGGGACAGGGGGTCCCAAGAGACCCAGTACTTC. Amino acids: CASSLGDRGSQETQYF. The chain is built from TRBV7-6 and TRBJ2-5; 11 bases line up with TRBD1. CDR1 and CDR2 (germline): SGHVS, FNYEAQ. Trimming took 1 base from V and 1 from J; bases not matched to a gene: 2. The CDR3 totals 16 residues.

V is TRBV13 and J is TRBJ2-3; 9 positions agree with TRBD2. Looked up from germline, CDR1 is PRHDT and CDR2 is FYEKMQ (reference sequence). This CDR3 spans 18 amino acids. Losses at the gene ends were 4 bases for V and 0 bases for J; bases not matched to a gene: 11. Here the CDR3 reads CASSSYFEAGGSTDTQYF. CDR3 sequence (DNA): TGTGCCAGCAGCTCCTATTTCGAGGCGGGAGGGAGCACAGATACGCAGTATTTT.

The chain has TRBV6-1 and TRBJ2-5; D may be TRBD2 (5 bases). Germline CDR1 reads MNHNS; CDR2 reads SASEGT. The V end was cut by 0 bases, the J end by 3 bases, with 26 bases between. The CDR3 is made up of 20 amino acids. CDR3 DNA sequence: TGTGCCAGCAGTGAAGCGCTTAGCGCAACACTTCGCAAGAGGAAAGAGACCCAGTACTTC. Its protein product is CASSEALSATLRKRKETQYF.

The V and J genes are TRBV2 and TRBJ2-4, with unresolved D. CDR3 length equals 16 residues. V lost 1 base, J lost 0 bases, and 10 bases lay in between. CDR1 is SNHLY and CDR2 is FYNNEI in the germline V gene. CDR3 sequence reads: CASSEEWLLAKNIQYF. CDR3 bases: TGTGCCAGCAGTGAAGAGTGGCTGCTAGCCAAAAACATTCAGTACTTC.

This chain joins TRBV7-3 and TRBJ2-5, with TRBD1 matching 8 bases. After removal of 10 bases from V and 5 bases from J, the junction contained 6 bases not matched to a gene. Looked up from germline, CDR1 is SGHTA and CDR2 is FQGTGA. The CDR3 contains 12 residues. Here the CDR3 reads CAIADRDETQYF. The CDR3 DNA reads as TGTGCCATCGCGGACAGGGACGAGACCCAGTACTTC. Full variable domain (missing parts from reference TRBV7-3 and TRBJ2-5): GAGVSQTPSNKVTEKGKYVELRCDPISGHTALYWYRQSLGQGPEFLIYFQGTGAADDSGLPNDRFFAVRPEGSVSTLKIQRTERGDSAVYLCAIADRDETQYFGPGTRLLVL.

The V call is TRBV30, the J call TRBJ2-7; TRBD1 is a possible D gene (5 bases). Trimming left V 0 bases short and J 11 bases short, with 11 bases between. Germline V lookup: CDR1 GTSNPN, CDR2 SVGIG (reference sequence). The CDR3 covers 11 residues. The CDR3 region is CAWSVGVEEYF. CDR3 DNA sequence: TGTGCCTGGAGTGTAGGGGTAGAGGAGTACTTC.

The chain has TRBV7-2 and TRBJ2-1; maybe TRBD1 (6 bases). V lost 5 bases to trimming and J lost 4 bases, with 12 bases between them. Germline V gene lookup returns CDR1 SGHTA and CDR2 FQGNSA. CDR3 length equals 14 residues. CDR3 nucleotides: TGTGCCAGCAGCGGCCGCCAGGGGTACAATGAGCAGTTCTTC. This translates into CASSGRQGYNEQFF.

The V call is TRBV7-3, the J call TRBJ2-7; perhaps D is TRBD1 or TRBD2 (5 bases each). Trimming took 1 base from V and 1 from J, leaving 11 bases between them. This CDR3 has 15 residues. The germline gives CDR1 SGHTA, CDR2 FQGTGA. The CDR3 spells CASSLRGAPSYEQYF. CDR3 bases: TGTGCCAGCAGCTTAAGAGGGGCCCCATCCTACGAGCAGTACTTC.

The chain employs TRBV15 and TRBJ1-5; weak D call: TRBD1 (5 bases). CDR1 is LNHNV and CDR2 is YYDKDF in the germline V gene (reference sequence). CDR3 size: 15 residues. The V end lost 0 bases, the J end lost 4 bases, and 10 bases lay between the germline ends. In DNA form, the CDR3 reads TGTGCCACCAGCAGAGATTGGTGGGGGAATCAGCCCCAGCATTTT. This translates into CATSRDWWGNQPQHF.

This chain uses TRBV29-1 with TRBJ1-1; no firm D call. The V end lost 2 bases, the J end lost 8 bases, and 12 bases lay between the germline ends. The germline V gene encodes CDR1 SQVTM and CDR2 ANQGSEA. The CDR3 consists of 12 residues. In DNA form, the CDR3 reads TGCAGCGTTGAAAGGGCAGTTTTCGAAGCTTTCTTT. Translation: CSVERAVFEAFF.

This chain connects TRBV30 to TRBJ2-6; TRBD2 is a possible D gene (5 bases). The CDR3 loop spans 13 amino acids. V was trimmed by 3 bases and J by 2 bases, leaving 5 bases between them. The germline CDR1 and CDR2 sequences are GTSNPN and SVGIG (reference sequence). The CDR3: CAWRRAGANVLTF. The CDR3 DNA reads as TGTGCCTGGAGGAGGGCTGGGGCCAACGTCCTGACTTTC.

V is TRBV9 and J is TRBJ2-3; 10 bases map to TRBD2. J gave up 3 bases and V 3 bases, and 10 bases lay outside the gene matches. Germline V gene data show CDR1 as SGDLS and CDR2 as YYNGEE. The CDR3 is 17 residues long. CDR3 nucleotide sequence: TGTGCCAGCAGCGAGGGGGGAGCGGGAGGGCTGACAGATACGCAGTATTTT. Translation gives CASSEGGAGGLTDTQYF. The full variable domain, its missing parts supplied by reference TRBV9 and TRBJ2-3, is DSGVTQTPKHLITATGQRVTLRCSPRSGDLSVYWYQQSLDQGLQFLIQYYNGEERAKGNILERFSAQQFPDLHSELNLSSLELGDSALYFCASSEGGAGGLTDTQYFGPGTRLTVL.